The clone carrying this TCR beta chain was seen a few times. The data derive from a study of human T cells and chemical hapten exposure. The CDR3 extends over 17 amino acids. Germline V lookup: CDR1 GTSNPN, CDR2 SVGIG (reference sequence). The V end was cut by 0 bases, the J end by 0 bases, with 15 bases between. TCRdb reanalysed the RACE reads using MiXCR and keeps one entry per CDR3 protein. The sample gives 95,000 to 150,000 distinct CDR3 sequences, about 11% of which show up once; over 2% is in the top ten. As for time point: patch test 3, about 24 weeks after DPC sensitization. Treatment in this sample: therapeutic diphenylcyclopropenone sensitization with weekly scalp DPC.

The clonotype originates from a woman between 50 and 59 years old with alopecia areata. Some clones in this sample may be carry-over from other donors' samples. The chain carries TRBV30 and TRBJ1-3; TRBD1 is a possible D gene (6 bases). Sequencing was performed on whole blood, taken in connection with sensitization to the hapten diphenylcyclopropenone (DPC). The CDR3 protein is CAWSVYRVDFSGNTIYF. Written as DNA, the CDR3 is TGTGCCTGGAGTGTTTACAGGGTGGATTTCTCTGGAAACACCATATATTTT.